The 12 T cell receptor beta chains reported below all come from one sample, sequenced in a study of Tregs in tolerant kidney transplant recipients. Sequencing was performed with immunoSEQ multiplex PCR; in TCRdb, only in-frame clones are kept and a portion is missing. The table for this sample gives around 32,000 clones. Recipients received nonmyeloablative bone marrow transplants from related graft donors, with transient mixed chimerism. The material was CD4+ T cells from blood (PBMCs), obtained 24 months after the transplant. The receptors originated from a human patient who received a combined kidney and bone marrow transplant. These T cells may partly come from the graft donor.

As to this clone: The read gets to within 3 residues of the CDR3 end, and the germline J gene fills in the rest. The chain couples TRBV29-1 to TRBJ2-5; D is unresolved. The CDR3 loop spans 14 amino acids. From germline, CDR1 is SQVTM and CDR2 ANQGSEA. V was cut by 6 bases and J by 0 bases, with 14 bases left in between. The CDR3 bases that were read are TGCAGCGTGACCGGGTTACAAAACCAAGAGACC. Its translation is CSVTGLQNQET. The entire CDR3 is CSVTGLQNQETQYF. Full variable domain (remainder filled in from reference TRBV29-1 and TRBJ2-5): SAVISQKPSRDICQRGTSLTIQCQVDSQVTMMFWYRQQPGQSLTLIATANQGSEATYESGFVIDKFPISRPNLTFSTLTVSNMSPEDSSIYLCSVTGLQNQETQYFGPGTRLLVL.

About this clone: The read comes to an end 3 residues before the CDR3 does, leaving the germline J gene to fill in the end. The chain has TRBV19 and TRBJ1-6; D is perhaps TRBD1 (6 bases). V was trimmed by 4 bases and J by 4 bases, leaving 11 bases between them. The CDR3 is 15 residues long. Looked up from germline, CDR1 is LNHDA and CDR2 is SQIVND (reference sequence). Incomplete CDR3 DNA: TGTGCCAGTAGTACTCGGACAGATTATAATTCACCC. Protein: CASSTRTDYNSP. The CDR3, in full, reads CASSTRTDYNSPLHF.

Worth noting for this clone: Read coverage stops 3 residues before the CDR3 terminus; the germline J gene supplies the remainder. The V gene is TRBV20-1, the J gene TRBJ1-5; D is unclear. The CDR3 length is 13 residues. V lost 2 bases, J lost 7 bases, and 12 bases lay in between. Germline values: CDR1 DFQATT, CDR2 SNEGSKA (reference sequence). The covered CDR3 bases are TGCAGTGCTAGAAGAGAGGGCTTGCAGCCC. As protein: CSARREGLQP. The complete CDR3 sequence is CSARREGLQPQHF.

Regarding this clone: Read sequence stops 3 residues before the CDR3 end, and the germline J gene provides the missing end. The chain employs TRBV30 and TRBJ1-2; weak D call: TRBD1 (6 bases). Per the germline V gene, CDR1 is GTSNPN and CDR2 is SVGIG (reference sequence). The CDR3 is made up of 12 amino acids. With 4 bases removed from V and 2 bases from J, the gap between germline ends came to 8 bases. The sequenced part of the CDR3 DNA is TGTGCCTGGACAGGGGACAACTATGGC. Its protein product is CAWTGDNYG. The CDR3 as a whole reads CAWTGDNYGYTF.

CDR3 DNA (partial): TGCAGTGCTAGTCCCGCTCGGGACAAACGAAACACCGGGGAG. As protein: CSASPARDKRNTGE. The whole CDR3 protein reads CSASPARDKRNTGELFF. The chain joins TRBV20-1 to TRBJ2-2; tentatively, D is TRBD1 (6 bases). Read data end 3 residues before the CDR3 end; the end is taken from the germline J gene. From germline, CDR1 is DFQATT and CDR2 SNEGSKA (reference sequence). Deletions cut 3 bases from V and 2 bases from J, with 19 bases between. The CDR3 consists of 17 residues.

Its frequency marks this clone as medium-sized. The CDR3 end falls 3 residues outside the read, so it is completed with the germline J gene. The rearrangement links TRBV5-1 to TRBJ2-7, with D possibly TRBD1 on 6 matching bases. The V end lost 4 bases, the J end lost 4 bases, and 12 bases lay between the germline ends. In germline, CDR1 is SGHRS, CDR2 YFSETQ. The CDR3 is made up of 13 amino acids. The sequenced part of the CDR3 DNA is TGCGCCAGCAGCATGGACACAGGGTACGAG. Its protein product is CASSMDTGYE. The entire CDR3 sequence reads CASSMDTGYEQYF.

As concerns this clone: The read falls 3 residues short of the CDR3 end, and the missing part is taken from the germline J gene. This chain joins TRBV18 and TRBJ1-2; D ambiguous. CDR3 length: 15 amino acids. Trimming took off 2 bases at V and 1 base at J, with 11 bases between the two ends. Germline V gives CDR1 KGHSH, CDR2 LQKENI. The CDR3 spells CASSPAAGVNYGYTF. The CDR3 bases that were read are TGTGCCAGCTCACCAGCGGCCGGCGTTAACTATGGC.

In the case of this clone: Sequencing ends 3 residues short of the CDR3 end; the germline J gene provides the rest. The V call is TRBV7-8, the J call TRBJ1-6, with D unresolved. Germline assignment: CDR1 SGHVS and CDR2 FQNEAQ. Trimming removed 3 bases at V and 5 bases at J, with 11 bases between. This CDR3 contains 15 residues. The covered CDR3 bases are TGTGCCAGCAGCTTTAGCATAGGCGATAATTCACCC. Its protein product is CASSFSIGDNSP. The whole CDR3 region reads CASSFSIGDNSPLHF.

Turning to this clone: The read comes to an end 3 residues before the CDR3 does, leaving the germline J gene to fill in the end. The chain has TRBV28 and TRBJ2-7, with 8 bases lining up with TRBD1. Germline V gene data show CDR1 as MDHEN and CDR2 as SYDVKM. The trim removed 7 bases at V and 4 bases at J, leaving 9 bases unmatched. The CDR3 totals 14 residues. CDR3: CASNPAGGRYEQYF. Incomplete CDR3 DNA: TGTGCCAGCAACCCCGCAGGGGGCCGATACGAG.

On this clone itself: The read ends 3 residues shy of where the CDR3 ends; the end is completed using the germline J gene. This rearrangement joins TRBV7-9 to TRBJ2-7, with 11 nucleotides matching TRBD2. This CDR3 has 15 amino acids. V lost 8 bases to trimming and J lost 6 bases; unmatched junction nucleotides: 12. The germline gives CDR1 SEHNR, CDR2 FQNEAQ (reference sequence). The sequenced part of the CDR3 DNA is TGTGCCAGCGACCCGGGGCTAGCGGGAGGATCCGAG. It translates to CASDPGLAGGSE. From start to end, the CDR3 is CASDPGLAGGSEQYF.

Comment on this clone: The read stops 3 residues short of the end of the CDR3; the missing end is completed from the germline J gene. The chain carries TRBV20-1 and TRBJ1-6; weak D call: TRBD1 (5 bases). This CDR3 has 14 amino acids. CDR1 and CDR2 (germline): DFQATT, SNEGSKA (reference sequence). The ends were cut back, 2 bases at V and 9 bases at J, with 14 bases in the middle. CDR3 residues: CSARSQGPGSPLHF. CDR3 DNA (partial): TGCAGTGCTAGATCCCAGGGTCCGGGTTCACCC.

Note on this clone: Coverage ceases 3 residues before the CDR3 finishes, and the germline J gene fills in the end. This chain uses TRBV5-1 with TRBJ2-7, with D perhaps TRBD1 (5 bases). CDR1 is SGHRS, CDR2 YFSETQ, per germline. The CDR3 contains 16 residues. Trimming took 4 bases from V and 4 from J, leaving 21 bases between them. CDR3 bases read: TGCGCCAGCAGCCCTCGCACCAGGGTAGGCCTATACGAG. Amino acids: CASSPRTRVGLYE. The entire CDR3 is CASSPRTRVGLYEQYF.